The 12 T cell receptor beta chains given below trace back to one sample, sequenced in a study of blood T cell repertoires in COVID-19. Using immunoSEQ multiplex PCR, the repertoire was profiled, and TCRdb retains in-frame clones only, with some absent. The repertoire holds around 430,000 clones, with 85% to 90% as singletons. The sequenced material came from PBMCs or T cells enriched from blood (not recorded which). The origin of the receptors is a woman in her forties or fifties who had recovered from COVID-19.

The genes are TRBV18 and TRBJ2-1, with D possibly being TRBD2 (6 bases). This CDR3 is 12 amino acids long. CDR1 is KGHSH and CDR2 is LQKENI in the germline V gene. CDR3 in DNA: TGTTCGGGAGTAGGCTCCTACAATGAGCAGTTCTTC. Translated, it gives CSGVGSYNEQFF.

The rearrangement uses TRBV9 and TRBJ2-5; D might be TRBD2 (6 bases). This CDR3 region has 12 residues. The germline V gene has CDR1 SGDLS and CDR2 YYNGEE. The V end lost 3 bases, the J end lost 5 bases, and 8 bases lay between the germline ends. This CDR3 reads CASSGLDETQYF. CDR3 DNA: TGTGCCAGCAGCGGACTAGATGAGACCCAGTACTTC.

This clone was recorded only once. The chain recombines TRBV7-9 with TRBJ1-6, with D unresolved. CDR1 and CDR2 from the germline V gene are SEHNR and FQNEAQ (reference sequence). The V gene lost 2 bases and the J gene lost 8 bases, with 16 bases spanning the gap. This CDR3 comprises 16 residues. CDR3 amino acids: CASSLWSAGSDSPLHF. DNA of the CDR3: TGTGCCAGCAGCTTATGGTCGGCAGGTTCAGATTCACCCCTCCACTTT.

In DNA form, the CDR3 reads TGCAGTGCTAGTGACCCACAGGGATTGTCCACTGAAGCTTTCTTT. Residues: CSASDPQGLSTEAFF. The chain has TRBV20-1 and TRBJ1-1; D is perhaps TRBD1 (6 bases). CDR1 is DFQATT and CDR2 is SNEGSKA in the germline V gene (reference sequence). This CDR3 spans 15 amino acids. With 3 bases removed from V and 4 bases from J, the gap between germline ends came to 18 bases.

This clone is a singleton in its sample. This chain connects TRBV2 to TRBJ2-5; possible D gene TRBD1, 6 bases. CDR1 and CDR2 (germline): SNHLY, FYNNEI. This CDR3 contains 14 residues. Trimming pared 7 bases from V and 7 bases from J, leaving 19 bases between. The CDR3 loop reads CASMTQGPEGTQYF. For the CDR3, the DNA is TGTGCCAGCATGACCCAGGGGCCCGAGGGGACCCAGTACTTC.

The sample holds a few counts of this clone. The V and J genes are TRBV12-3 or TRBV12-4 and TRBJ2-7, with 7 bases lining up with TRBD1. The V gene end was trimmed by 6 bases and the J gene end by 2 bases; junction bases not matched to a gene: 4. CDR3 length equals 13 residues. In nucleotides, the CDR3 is TGTGCCAGCAGGTGGGACAGCACCTACGAGCAGTACTTC. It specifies CASRWDSTYEQYF.

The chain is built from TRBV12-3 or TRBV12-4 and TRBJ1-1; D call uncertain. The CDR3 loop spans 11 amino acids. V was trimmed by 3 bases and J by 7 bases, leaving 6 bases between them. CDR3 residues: CASSLAGEAFF. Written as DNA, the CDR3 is TGTGCCAGCAGTTTGGCAGGTGAAGCTTTCTTT.

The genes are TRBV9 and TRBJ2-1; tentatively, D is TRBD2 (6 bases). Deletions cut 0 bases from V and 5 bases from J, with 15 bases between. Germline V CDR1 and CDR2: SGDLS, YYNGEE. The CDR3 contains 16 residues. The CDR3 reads CASSVGSGGADNEQFF. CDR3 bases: TGTGCCAGCAGCGTAGGGTCGGGCGGGGCGGACAATGAGCAGTTCTTC.

The CDR3 here is CASSQDRDRGPEKLFF. DNA of the CDR3: TGCGCCAGCAGCCAAGATAGAGACAGGGGTCCTGAAAAACTGTTTTTT. V is TRBV4-1 and J is TRBJ1-4; TRBD1 agrees at 8 bases. Germline V CDR1 and CDR2: MGHRA, YSYEKL. This CDR3 contains 16 residues. After removal of 0 bases from V and 7 bases from J, the junction contained 7 bases not matched to a gene.

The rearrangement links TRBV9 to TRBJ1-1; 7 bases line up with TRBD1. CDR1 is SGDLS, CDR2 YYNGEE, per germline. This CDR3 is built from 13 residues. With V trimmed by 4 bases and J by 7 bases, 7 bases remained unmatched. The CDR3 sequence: CASSPGNRGEAFF. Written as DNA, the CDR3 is TGTGCCAGCAGCCCCGGTAACAGGGGTGAAGCTTTCTTT.

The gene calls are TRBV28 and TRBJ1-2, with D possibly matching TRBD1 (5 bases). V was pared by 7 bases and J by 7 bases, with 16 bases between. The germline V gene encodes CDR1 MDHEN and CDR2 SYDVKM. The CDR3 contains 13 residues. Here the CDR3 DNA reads TGTGCCAGCAACCCCGGGGGGGAATCTGGCTACACCTTC. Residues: CASNPGGESGYTF.

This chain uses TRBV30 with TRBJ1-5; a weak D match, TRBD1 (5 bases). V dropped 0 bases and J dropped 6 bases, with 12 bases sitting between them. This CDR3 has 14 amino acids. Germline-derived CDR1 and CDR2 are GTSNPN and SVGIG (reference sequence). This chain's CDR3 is CAWSVYGGGQPQHF. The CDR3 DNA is TGTGCCTGGAGTGTATATGGGGGAGGTCAGCCCCAGCATTTT.